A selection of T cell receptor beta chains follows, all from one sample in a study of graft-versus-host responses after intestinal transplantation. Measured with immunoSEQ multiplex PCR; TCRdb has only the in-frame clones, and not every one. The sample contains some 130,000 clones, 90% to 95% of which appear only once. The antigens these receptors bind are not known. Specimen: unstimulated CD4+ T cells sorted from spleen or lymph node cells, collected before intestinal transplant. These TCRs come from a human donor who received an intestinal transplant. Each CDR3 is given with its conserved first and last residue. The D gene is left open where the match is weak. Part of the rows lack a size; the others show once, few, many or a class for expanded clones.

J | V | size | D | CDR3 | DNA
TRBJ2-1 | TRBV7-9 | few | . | CASSLLNEQFF | TGTGCCAGCAGCTTACTTAATGAGCAGTTCTTC
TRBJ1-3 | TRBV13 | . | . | CASSPQRGSGNTIYF | TGTGCCAGCAGCCCCCAGAGGGGTTCTGGAAACACCATATATTTT
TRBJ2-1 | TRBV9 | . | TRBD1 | CASSVGNRGAYNEQFF | TGTGCCAGCAGCGTGGGAAACAGGGGGGCCTACAATGAGCAGTTCTTC
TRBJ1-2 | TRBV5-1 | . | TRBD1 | CASSPYAGGPPGGYTF | TGCGCCAGCAGCCCATACGCAGGGGGCCCCCCCGGTGGCTACACCTTC
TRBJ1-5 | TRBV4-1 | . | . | CASSRDRNQPQHF | TGCGCCAGCAGCCGGGACCGGAATCAGCCCCAGCATTTT
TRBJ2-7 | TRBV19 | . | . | CASRETGLGHEQYF | TGTGCCAGTAGAGAGACAGGTCTTGGGCACGAGCAGTACTTC
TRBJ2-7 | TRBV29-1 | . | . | CSVVRSGYEQYF | TGCAGCGTTGTTAGGTCAGGCTACGAGCAGTACTTC
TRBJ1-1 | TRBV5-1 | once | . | CASSPTTENTEAFF | TGCGCCAGCAGCCCGACGACAGAGAACACTGAAGCTTTCTTT
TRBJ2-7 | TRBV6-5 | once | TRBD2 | CASTTSGSNYEQYF | TGTGCCAGCACCACAAGCGGGAGCAACTACGAGCAGTACTTC
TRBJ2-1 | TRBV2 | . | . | CASSERSGTYNEQFF | TGTGCCAGCAGTGAAAGAAGCGGAACGTACAATGAGCAGTTCTTC
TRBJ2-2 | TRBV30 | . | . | CAWRTLGDTGELFF | TGTGCCTGGAGGACCCTCGGGGACACCGGGGAGCTGTTTTTT
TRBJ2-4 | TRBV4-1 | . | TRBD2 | CASSPIRGREGAKNIQYF | TGCGCCAGCAGCCCCATACGTGGGCGGGAGGGGGCCAAAAACATTCAGTACTTC
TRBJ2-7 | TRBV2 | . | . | CASSEARGLATYEQYF | TGTGCCAGCAGTGAAGCGCGGGGGCTCGCCACCTACGAGCAGTACTTC
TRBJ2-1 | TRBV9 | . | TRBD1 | CASSIGQVGFKNEQFF | TGTGCCAGCAGCATCGGACAGGTCGGCTTTAAAAATGAGCAGTTCTTC
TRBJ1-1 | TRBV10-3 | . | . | CAISALGVGNTEAFF | TGTGCCATCAGTGCCTTAGGAGTCGGTAACACTGAAGCTTTCTTT
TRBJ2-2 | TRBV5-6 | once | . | CASRGTGTGELFF | TGTGCCAGCCGCGGGACGGGCACCGGGGAGCTGTTTTTT
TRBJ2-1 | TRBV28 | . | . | CASSPWGEQFF | TGTGCCAGCAGCCCCTGGGGTGAGCAGTTCTTC
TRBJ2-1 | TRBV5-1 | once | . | CASSWAGTHKNEQFF | TGCGCCAGCAGCTGGGCCGGGACTCATAAAAATGAGCAGTTCTTC
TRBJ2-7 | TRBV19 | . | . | CASSIDRGPVYEQYF | TGTGCCAGTAGTATAGATCGAGGCCCCGTCTACGAGCAGTACTTC
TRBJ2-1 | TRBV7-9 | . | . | CASSLKIGEQFF | TGTGCCAGCAGCTTAAAAATCGGTGAGCAGTTCTTC
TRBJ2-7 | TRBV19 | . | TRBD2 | CASSPAGTSGHYEQYF | TGTGCCAGTAGTCCCGCCGGGACTAGCGGACACTACGAGCAGTACTTC
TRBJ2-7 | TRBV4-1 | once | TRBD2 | CASSQGIAGTSYEQYF | TGCGCCAGCAGCCAAGGAATAGCGGGGACCTCCTACGAGCAGTACTTC
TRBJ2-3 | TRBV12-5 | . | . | CASRSWERRDTQYF | TGTGCTAGTCGATCTTGGGAGAGGAGGGATACGCAGTATTTT
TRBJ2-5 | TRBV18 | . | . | CASSPSSETQYF | TGTGCCAGCTCACCAAGCTCTGAGACCCAGTACTTC
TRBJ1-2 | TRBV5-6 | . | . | CASRWDAGISYTF | TGTGCCAGCAGATGGGACGCAGGCATCAGCTACACCTTC
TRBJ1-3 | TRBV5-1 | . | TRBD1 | CASSLGTVGNTIYF | TGCGCCAGCAGCCTAGGGACAGTAGGAAACACCATATATTTT
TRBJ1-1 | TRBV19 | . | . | CASRGAGVGFLNTEAFF | TGTGCCAGTAGAGGTGCAGGGGTGGGATTCCTGAACACTGAAGCTTTCTTT
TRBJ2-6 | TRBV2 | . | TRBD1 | CAVIGQASSGANVLTF | TGTGCTGTAATTGGACAGGCCTCCTCTGGGGCCAACGTCCTGACTTTC
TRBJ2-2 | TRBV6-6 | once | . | CASRPPGRMTGELFF | TGTGCCAGCAGACCTCCGGGAAGAATGACCGGGGAGCTGTTTTTT
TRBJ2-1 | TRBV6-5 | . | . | CASSRHNEQFF | TGTGCCAGCAGCCGCCACAATGAGCAGTTCTTC
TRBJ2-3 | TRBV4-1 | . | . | CASSQGQTTDTQYF | TGCGCCAGCAGCCAAGGGCAGACCACAGATACGCAGTATTTT
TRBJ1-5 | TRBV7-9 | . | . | CASSLGVGGRNQPQHF | TGTGCCAGCAGCTTAGGGGTCGGGGGGCGAAATCAGCCCCAGCATTTT
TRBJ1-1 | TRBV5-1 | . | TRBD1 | CATSRTGGTEAFF | TGCGCCACGTCCCGGACAGGGGGCACTGAAGCTTTCTTT
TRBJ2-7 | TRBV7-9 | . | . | CASSMPLISYEQYF | TGTGCCAGCAGTATGCCTCTTATCTCCTACGAGCAGTACTTC
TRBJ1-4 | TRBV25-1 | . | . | CASSGGWGDYNEKLFF | TGTGCCAGCAGTGGGGGGTGGGGCGACTATAATGAAAAACTGTTTTTT
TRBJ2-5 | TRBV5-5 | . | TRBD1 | CASSGGQSKETQYF | TGTGCCAGCAGCGGGGGACAGTCGAAAGAGACCCAGTACTTC
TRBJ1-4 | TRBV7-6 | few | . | CASSLFSSENERLFF | TGTGCCAGCAGCTTATTCTCCAGCGAGAATGAAAGACTGTTTTTT
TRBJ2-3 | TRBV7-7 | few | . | CASSPRLGPDTQYF | TGTGCTAGCAGCCCCCGACTTGGCCCAGATACGCAGTATTTT
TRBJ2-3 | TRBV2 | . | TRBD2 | CASMARETDTQYF | TGTGCCAGCATGGCGCGGGAGACAGATACGCAGTATTTT
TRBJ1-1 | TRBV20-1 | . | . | CSARAVGEAFF | TGCAGTGCTAGGGCGGTCGGAGAAGCTTTCTTT
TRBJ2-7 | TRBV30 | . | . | CAWSQAGVFYEQYF | TGTGCCTGGAGTCAGGCAGGGGTTTTCTACGAGCAGTACTTC
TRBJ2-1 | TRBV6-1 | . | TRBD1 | CASSEAGSRGLLGEQFF | TGTGCCAGCAGTGAAGCTGGAAGCAGGGGGCTGTTGGGAGAGCAGTTCTTC
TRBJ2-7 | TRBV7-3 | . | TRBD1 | CASSFPGTGDYEQYF | TGTGCCAGCAGCTTTCCCGGGACAGGGGACTACGAGCAGTACTTC
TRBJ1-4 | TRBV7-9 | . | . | CASSLRTSNEKLFF | TGTGCCAGCAGCTTGCGTACATCTAATGAAAAACTGTTTTTT
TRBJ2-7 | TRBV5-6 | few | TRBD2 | CASSSFERETF | TGTGCCAGCAGCTCGTTTGAGCGGGAGACCTTC
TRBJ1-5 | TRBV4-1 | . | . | CASSPSDGALQPQHF | TGCGCCAGCAGCCCGTCTGACGGGGCCCTACAGCCCCAGCATTTT
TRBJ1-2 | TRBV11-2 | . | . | CASSLDGARQGGYTF | TGTGCCAGCAGCTTAGATGGGGCGCGGCAGGGTGGCTACACCTTC
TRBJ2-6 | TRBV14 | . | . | CASSLNLGNSGANVLTF | TGTGCCAGCAGCCTGAATCTCGGGAACTCTGGGGCCAACGTCCTGACTTTC